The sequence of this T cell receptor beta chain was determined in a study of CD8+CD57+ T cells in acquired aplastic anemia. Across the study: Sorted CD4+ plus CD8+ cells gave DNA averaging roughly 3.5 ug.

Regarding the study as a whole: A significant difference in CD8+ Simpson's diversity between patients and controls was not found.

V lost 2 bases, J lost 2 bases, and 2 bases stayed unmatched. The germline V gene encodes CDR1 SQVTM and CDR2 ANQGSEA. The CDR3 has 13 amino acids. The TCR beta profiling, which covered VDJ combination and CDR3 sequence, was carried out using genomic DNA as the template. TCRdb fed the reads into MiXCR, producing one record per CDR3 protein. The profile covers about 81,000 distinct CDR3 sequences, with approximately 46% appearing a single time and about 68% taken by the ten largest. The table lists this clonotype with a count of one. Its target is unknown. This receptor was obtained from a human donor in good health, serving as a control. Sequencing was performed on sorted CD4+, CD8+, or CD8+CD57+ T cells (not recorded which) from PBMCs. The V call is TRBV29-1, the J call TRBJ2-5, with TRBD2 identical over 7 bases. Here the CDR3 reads CSVEQGGQETQYF. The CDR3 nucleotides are TGCAGCGTTGAACAGGGAGGGCAAGAGACCCAGTACTTC.